The entry that follows covers one T cell receptor (beta chain) sequence. Sequencing used immunoSEQ multiplex PCR; TCRdb keeps in-frame clones, though not all of them. The data contain 150,000 or so clones, over 80% of them singletons. V lost 3 bases and J lost 2, with 8 bases in between. The germline gives CDR1 MNHNS, CDR2 SASEGT. The CDR3 has 14 residues. This entry belongs to a study of blood T cell repertoires in COVID-19. The receptor was isolated from a woman aged 55-69 years who had recovered from COVID-19. The material sequenced was PBMCs or T cells enriched from blood (not recorded which). The chain uses TRBV6-1 and TRBJ1-5; no clear D gene. CDR3 loop: CASSEYKRNQPQHF. The CDR3 DNA sequence: TGTGCCAGCAGTGAGTACAAACGCAATCAGCCCCAGCATTTT.